One and the same sample provided the 3 T cell receptor beta chains below, sequenced in a study of cytomegalovirus exposure and HLA in healthy donors. Both 60 Vbeta primers and 13 Jbeta primers went into the PCR. The method was immunoSEQ multiplex PCR; TCRdb's version includes in-frame clones alone and lacks a portion of them. Among about 130,000 clones listed, 60% to 80% were seen once. Sequences were obtained from PBMCs. The receptors shown here come from a male donor in good health and CMV-seronegative.

The chain links TRBV5-1 to TRBJ2-1; D possibly corresponds to TRBD2 (6 bases). The CDR3 consists of 14 residues. The germline V and J ends were trimmed by 4 bases and 9 bases, with 17 bases remaining between them. The germline V gene encodes CDR1 SGHRS and CDR2 YFSETQ. CDR3 nucleotide sequence: TGCGCCAGCAGCGTCGGGACTCAGCCCAGTGAGCAGTTCTTC. It encodes CASSVGTQPSEQFF.

This clone was seen only once. The rearrangement links TRBV1 to TRBJ1-5; the table's D call TRBD1 went unverified against the DNA. TRBV1 is a pseudogene. This CDR3 has 19 residues. This chain's CDR3 is CTSSQDRAELGNRGQPQHF. The CDR3 DNA sequence: TGCACCAGCAGCCAAGATCGGGCTGAATTGGGGAATAGGGGTCAGCCCCAGCATTTT.

The J gene is TRBJ2-1, the V gene TRBV9, with 8 positions matching TRBD2. With 3 bases clipped from V and 2 bases from J, the junction kept 10 bases outside the gene matches. The germline V gene encodes CDR1 SGDLS and CDR2 YYNGEE. The CDR3 has 17 residues. CDR3 in amino acids: CASSAPKGSGAYNEQFF. For the CDR3, the DNA is TGTGCCAGCAGCGCCCCAAAAGGTAGCGGGGCCTACAATGAGCAGTTCTTC. Full variable domain (remainder filled in from reference TRBV9 and TRBJ2-1): DSGVTQTPKHLITATGQRVTLRCSPRSGDLSVYWYQQSLDQGLQFLIQYYNGEERAKGNILERFSAQQFPDLHSELNLSSLELGDSALYFCASSAPKGSGAYNEQFFGPGTRLTVL.